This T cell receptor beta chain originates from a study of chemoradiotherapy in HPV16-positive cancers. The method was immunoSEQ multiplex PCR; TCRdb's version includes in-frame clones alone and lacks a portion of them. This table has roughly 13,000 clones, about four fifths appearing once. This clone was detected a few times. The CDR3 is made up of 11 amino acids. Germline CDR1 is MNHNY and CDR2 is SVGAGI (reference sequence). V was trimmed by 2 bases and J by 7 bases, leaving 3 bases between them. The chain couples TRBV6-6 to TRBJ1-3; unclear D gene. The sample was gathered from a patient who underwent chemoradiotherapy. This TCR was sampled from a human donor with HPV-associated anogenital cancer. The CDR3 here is CASSYGNTIYF. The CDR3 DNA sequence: TGTGCCAGCAGTTACGGGAACACCATATATTTT.